One and the same sample provided the 10 T cell receptor beta chains below, sequenced in a study of CD8 T cells in Susac syndrome. It was with random hexamers that 0.5 to 1 ug RNA was reverse transcribed. Using its own MiXCR run on the immunoSEQ multiplex PCR reads, TCRdb lists one record per CDR3 protein. There are roughly 180,000 distinct CDR3 sequences in the sample; approximately 94% occur only once, and less than 0.12% lies in the top ten. Sequenced: CD4+ T cells from PBMCs. These receptors all come from a human donor in good health.

The chain links TRBV29-1 to TRBJ2-1, with D hard to call. CDR1 and CDR2 from the germline V gene are SQVTM and ANQGSEA. V lost 7 bases and J lost 6, with 13 bases in between. CDR3 length: 12 residues. The CDR3 loop is CSGTQNFNEQFF. The CDR3 region has the DNA TGCAGCGGCACACAGAATTTCAATGAGCAGTTCTTC.

This sequence joins TRBV30 and TRBJ1-1; no clear D. Trimming pared 4 bases from V and 11 bases from J, leaving 11 bases between. CDR1 GTSNPN and CDR2 SVGIG come from the germline V gene (reference sequence). CDR3 size: 10 residues. CDR3 region: CAWTSLSAFF. The DNA of the CDR3 is TGTGCCTGGACCAGCTTATCGGCTTTCTTT.

V usage is TRBV30 and J usage is TRBJ2-6; no definite D call. This CDR3 spans 13 amino acids. V was cut by 0 bases and J by 6 bases, with 6 bases left in between. Per the germline V gene, CDR1 is GTSNPN and CDR2 is SVGIG (reference sequence). CDR3 region: CAWSVTQANVLTF. CDR3 nucleotide sequence: TGTGCCTGGAGTGTAACACAGGCCAACGTCCTGACTTTC.

The chain is built from TRBV28 and TRBJ2-6, with D perhaps matching TRBD2 (6 bases). The CDR3 is 15 amino acids. The V gene's germline CDR1 is MDHEN and CDR2 SYDVKM. Trimming pared 10 bases from V and 0 bases from J, leaving 13 bases between. The CDR3 loop reads CATSPGGSGANVLTF. Written as DNA, the CDR3 is TGTGCCACATCGCCCGGGGGCTCTGGGGCCAACGTCCTGACTTTC.

The chain employs TRBV15 and TRBJ1-1; D call uncertain. This CDR3 spans 14 amino acids. Germline V lookup: CDR1 LNHNV, CDR2 YYDKDF (reference sequence). With 0 bases removed from V and 1 base from J, the gap between germline ends came to 6 bases. As DNA, the CDR3 is TGTGCCACCAGCAGAGATCGCGGGAACACTGAAGCTTTCTTT. Translation: CATSRDRGNTEAFF.

CDR3 coding DNA: TGTGCCAGCAGGCCAGCGGGAGTTGGGGAGCAGTACTTC. It yields the protein CASRPAGVGEQYF. This chain uses TRBV28 with TRBJ2-7; 8 bases map to TRBD2. The germline V gene encodes CDR1 MDHEN and CDR2 SYDVKM. V dropped 6 bases and J dropped 7; count of bases not matched to a gene: 8. There are 13 residues in the CDR3. Full variable domain (remainder filled in from reference TRBV28 and TRBJ2-7): DVKVTQSSRYLVKRTGEKVFLECVQDMDHENMFWYRQDPGLGLRLIYFSYDVKMKEKGDIPEGYSVSREKKERFSLILESASTNQTSMYLCASRPAGVGEQYFGPGTRLTVT.

The chain is built from TRBV29-1 and TRBJ2-3, with 10 nucleotides matching TRBD2. Trimming removed 0 bases from V and 2 bases from J; junction bases left unmatched: 2. CDR1 SQVTM and CDR2 ANQGSEA come from the germline V gene. This CDR3 is built from 15 residues. CDR3 protein: CSVEEGLAPTDTQYF. In DNA form, the CDR3 reads TGCAGCGTTGAAGAGGGACTAGCGCCCACAGATACGCAGTATTTT.

The genes are TRBV27 and TRBJ2-1; a weak D match, TRBD2 (6 bases). Germline V gene lookup returns CDR1 MNHEY and CDR2 SMNVEV (reference sequence). This CDR3 is 15 amino acids long. V was shortened by 3 bases and J by 8 bases, with 17 bases between the two germline ends. The CDR3 here is CASSFRQRAGDEQFF. DNA of the CDR3: TGTGCCAGCAGTTTCAGACAGCGGGCTGGGGATGAGCAGTTCTTC.

The rearrangement links TRBV11-2 to TRBJ2-1; D might be TRBD1 (6 bases). With 6 bases removed from V and 9 bases from J, the gap between germline ends came to 15 bases. Per germline, CDR1 SGHAT and CDR2 FQNNGV. This CDR3 has 13 residues. CDR3 sequence reads: CASREGGGTEQFF. The CDR3 nucleotides read TGTGCCAGCAGGGAAGGGGGTGGTACTGAGCAGTTCTTC.

The V call is TRBV30, the J call TRBJ2-7, with TRBD1 matching over 9 bases. J was trimmed by 2 bases and V by 7 bases; bases with no gene match: 9. The CDR3 extends over 14 amino acids. Per the germline V gene, CDR1 is GTSNPN and CDR2 is SVGIG (reference sequence). The CDR3 sequence: CASALDRGPYEQYF. The CDR3 DNA reads TGTGCCTCCGCCCTGGACAGGGGCCCCTACGAGCAGTACTTC.